This T cell receptor beta chain emerged from a study of CD8 T cells in ankylosing spondylitis. Study-level points and caveats: Disease-linked clones reportedly concentrated significantly in matched ankylosing spondylitis synovial fluid. Disease-linked clones were found to be CD8+ and relatively rare in peripheral blood.

A quantitative 5'-RACE method, one with molecular barcodes, was used to make TCR beta libraries. TCRdb independently ran MiXCR on the 5' RACE reads; one entry per CDR3 protein. The sample lists roughly 230,000 distinct CDR3 sequences, over 15% occurring once. With regard to this clonotype: Its target is not known.

This CDR3 is built from 12 residues. V was shortened by 0 bases and J by 8 bases, with 8 bases between the two germline ends. Germline V gene data show CDR1 as SGHRS and CDR2 as YFSETQ. The sequencing input was blood, either unsorted or a sorted T cell fraction (not recorded which). This chain links TRBV5-1 with TRBJ1-2; TRBD1 is a possible D gene (6 bases). This clonotype was sampled from a male donor with ankylosing spondylitis or in good health (not recorded which). The CDR3 nucleotides are TGCGCCAGCAGCTTGGAAGGGGGGGGCTACACCTTC. It is translated as CASSLEGGGYTF.